The sequence of this T cell receptor (beta chain) was determined in a study of early T cells in non-severe SARS-CoV-2 infection. For the study at large: Chains were not paired, and sequencing was done on bulk RNA from unsorted whole blood. The study's findings and limits: Sequences matched to VDJdb favored anti-spike CD8 responses, while private and CD4 specificities were missed.

Individual cDNA molecules each received unique molecular identifiers attached to them. TCRdb ran MiXCR on the 5' RACE reads and lists one entry per CDR3 protein. Among tens of thousands of distinct CDR3 sequences listed, about 12% were seen once. This CDR3 has 10 amino acids. V lost 4 bases and J lost 6, with 1 base in between. Germline CDR1 and CDR2: LNHNV and YYDKDF (reference sequence). Concerning this clonotype: Its antigen is unknown.

Sequencing was performed on whole blood, taken at baseline. This chain joins TRBV15 and TRBJ2-1; D not certain. The receptor was isolated from an adult who was a healthcare worker with PCR-confirmed SARS-CoV-2 infection or an uninfected control (not recorded which). The donor label of this sample is uncertain. The DNA of the CDR3 is TGTGCCACCAGCACCAATGAGCAGTTCTTC. Protein sequence: CATSTNEQFF.